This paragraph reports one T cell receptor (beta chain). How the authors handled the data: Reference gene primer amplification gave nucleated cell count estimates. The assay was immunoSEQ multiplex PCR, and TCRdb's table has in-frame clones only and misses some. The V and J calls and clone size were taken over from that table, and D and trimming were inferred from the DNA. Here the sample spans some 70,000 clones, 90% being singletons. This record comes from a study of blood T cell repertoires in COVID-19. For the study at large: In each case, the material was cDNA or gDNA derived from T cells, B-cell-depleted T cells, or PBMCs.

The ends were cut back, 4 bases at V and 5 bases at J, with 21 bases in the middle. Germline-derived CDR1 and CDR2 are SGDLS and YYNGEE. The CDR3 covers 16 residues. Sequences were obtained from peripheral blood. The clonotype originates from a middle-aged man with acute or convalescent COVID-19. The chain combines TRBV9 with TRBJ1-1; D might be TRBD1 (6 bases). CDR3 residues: CASSPAPGRGRTEAFF. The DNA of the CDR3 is TGTGCCAGCAGCCCGGCCCCGGGGCGGGGGCGGACTGAAGCTTTCTTT.